These 23 T cell receptor beta chains were sequenced from one sample in a study of Ad26.COV2.S vaccination and SARS-CoV-2 variants. Treatment specified: over 15 received Ad26.COV2.S at low or high dose, single or two shots; about five received placebo; per-sample allocation not given. The samples were gathered on day 63 after the first injection of vaccine or placebo. Here immunoSEQ multiplex PCR was the method, and the copy in TCRdb shows in-frame clones only, minus some. The sample lists hundreds of thousands of clones; about nine tenths were seen once. The sample in question was peripheral blood, obtained in a trial of Ad26.COV2.S vaccine versus placebo. These receptor sequences come from a person aged 18-60 years who received the Ad26.COV2.S COVID-19 vaccine or a placebo.

The chain carries TRBV30 and TRBJ1-2; D unclear. CDR3 length: 14 amino acids. The germline V and J ends were trimmed by 4 bases and 2 bases, with 14 bases remaining between them. Germline V gene data show CDR1 as GTSNPN and CDR2 as SVGIG (reference sequence). For the CDR3, the DNA is TGTGCCTGGATTTACCCGTACAGCAACTATGGCTACACCTTC. Its protein product is CAWIYPYSNYGYTF.

The chain joins TRBV25-1 to TRBJ1-3, with unresolved D. V shed 2 bases and J shed 7 bases, with 12 bases lying between them. Germline CDR1 MGHDK, CDR2 SYGVNS. The CDR3 is 14 residues long. The CDR3 bases are TGTGCCAGCAGTGAAGTAGGCTTTGGGAACACCATATATTTT. This sequence encodes CASSEVGFGNTIYF. The variable domain in full, with the rest retrieved from reference TRBV25-1 and TRBJ1-3, is EADIYQTPRYLVIGTGKKITLECSQTMGHDKMYWYQQDPGMELHLIHYSYGVNSTEKGDLSSESTVSRIRTEHFPLTLESARPSHTSQYLCASSEVGFGNTIYFGEGSWLTVV.

The V and J genes are TRBV7-3 and TRBJ2-3; 9 positions match TRBD2. Germline CDR1 SGHTA, CDR2 FQGTGA. The CDR3 spans 14 residues. With V trimmed by 4 bases and J by 5 bases, 4 bases remained unmatched. The CDR3 region has the DNA TGTGCCAGCAGCTCCCGGCGGGGGGGAGATACGCAGTATTTT. Translating it yields CASSSRRGGDTQYF.

This rearrangement joins TRBV10-3 to TRBJ2-7, with D unresolved. CDR1 and CDR2 from the germline V gene are ENHRY and SYGVKD. Deletions cut 0 bases from V and 1 base from J, with 13 bases between. This CDR3 has 16 amino acids. The CDR3 here is CAISESASGGSYEQYF. The DNA for the CDR3 is TGTGCCATCAGTGAGTCGGCGTCAGGTGGATCCTACGAGCAGTACTTC.

The CDR3 bases are TGTGCCAGCAGTGTGACAGGGGGCTCAACTGGAAACACCATATATTTT. Translating gives CASSVTGGSTGNTIYF. The chain links TRBV6-1 to TRBJ1-3; 10 bases are a match to TRBD1. The CDR3 has 16 residues. Germline V gene lookup returns CDR1 MNHNS and CDR2 SASEGT. With 4 bases clipped from V and 2 bases from J, the junction kept 5 bases outside the gene matches.

V and J are TRBV14 and TRBJ1-1, with TRBD1 as a possible D gene (6 bases). V shed 4 bases and J shed 0 bases, with 9 bases lying between them. CDR3 length: 14 amino acids. CDR1 SGHDN and CDR2 FVKESK come from the germline V gene. The chain's CDR3 is CASSLGTLNTEAFF. CDR3 nucleotides: TGTGCCAGCAGCCTCGGGACATTGAACACTGAAGCTTTCTTT. The whole variable domain, remainder taken from reference TRBV14 and TRBJ1-1, is EAGVTQFPSHSVIEKGQTVTLRCDPISGHDNLYWYRRVMGKEIKFLLHFVKESKQDESGMPNNRFLAERTGGTYSTLKVQPAELEDSGVYFCASSLGTLNTEAFFGQGTRLTVV.

The chain recombines TRBV7-8 with TRBJ1-5, with D perhaps TRBD1 (5 bases). The germline V gene encodes CDR1 SGHVS and CDR2 FQNEAQ. CDR3 length: 15 amino acids. The V end lost 1 base, the J end lost 3 bases, and 10 bases lay between the germline ends. The CDR3 sequence: CASSLGPGHNQPQHF. In nucleotides, the CDR3 is TGTGCCAGCAGCTTAGGGCCGGGGCACAATCAGCCCCAGCATTTT.

This clone occurred once. The chain uses TRBV7-9 and TRBJ2-2, with unresolved D. The germline V and J ends were trimmed by 5 bases and 0 bases, with 7 bases remaining between them. CDR3 length: 14 residues. The germline CDR1 and CDR2 sequences are SEHNR and FQNEAQ (reference sequence). CDR3 loop: CASSQSSNTGELFF. CDR3 bases: TGTGCCAGCAGCCAATCCTCGAACACCGGGGAGCTGTTTTTT.

This clone was seen once. This chain connects TRBV15 to TRBJ2-3, with 7 bases matching TRBD2. Germline lookup yields CDR1 LNHNV and CDR2 YYDKDF (reference sequence). The CDR3 totals 15 residues. J gave up 0 bases and V 5 bases, and 5 bases lay outside the gene matches. CDR3 region: CATSRLAGSTDTQYF. Here the CDR3 DNA reads TGTGCCACCAGCCGACTAGCAGGCAGCACAGATACGCAGTATTTT.

This sequence joins TRBV4-1 and TRBJ2-2; possibly TRBD2 for D (5 bases). There are 15 residues in the CDR3. The ends were cut back, 0 bases at V and 5 bases at J, with 10 bases in the middle. CDR1 and CDR2 from the germline V gene are MGHRA and YSYEKL. The CDR3 DNA follows: TGCGCCAGCAGCCAAGATGGAGGCTCTACCGGGGAGCTGTTTTTT. This encodes CASSQDGGSTGELFF.

The chain joins TRBV11-3 to TRBJ2-1; D is possibly TRBD2 (6 bases). CDR1 SGHNT and CDR2 YENEEA come from the germline V gene. V lost 3 bases and J lost 6, with 6 bases in between. CDR3 size: 12 residues. The CDR3 protein is CASSFGGNEQFF. The CDR3, as DNA: TGTGCCAGCAGCTTCGGGGGCAATGAGCAGTTCTTC.

This sequence joins TRBV7-3 and TRBJ2-1; the D call may be TRBD1 or TRBD2 (6 bases each). Trimming shortened V by 0 bases and J by 7 bases, and 13 bases separated the two germline ends. Germline-derived CDR1 and CDR2 are SGHTA and FQGTGA. CDR3 size: 15 residues. CDR3 region: CASSLTRGRRNEQFF. The CDR3 coding sequence is TGTGCCAGCAGCTTAACGAGGGGGAGGAGGAATGAGCAGTTCTTC.

The V gene is TRBV7-8, the J gene TRBJ2-2; D gene unclear. CDR1 is SGHVS, CDR2 FQNEAQ, per germline. CDR3 length: 11 amino acids. Trimming took 1 base from V and 10 from J, leaving 4 bases between them. CDR3 in amino acids: CASSLELELFF. CDR3 bases: TGTGCCAGCAGCTTAGAGCTGGAGCTGTTTTTT.

The chain carries TRBV14 and TRBJ2-7; the D gene is possibly TRBD1 (5 bases). The CDR3 has 13 residues. Between the trimmed V and J ends, which lost 3 bases and 6 bases, there was a span of 12 bases. Per germline, CDR1 SGHDN and CDR2 FVKESK. The CDR3 loop reads CASSHLAGREQYF. The CDR3 bases are TGTGCCAGCAGCCACTTAGCAGGGCGCGAGCAGTACTTC.

The gene calls are TRBV24-1 and TRBJ2-7; 7 nucleotides line up with TRBD2. V shed 7 bases, J shed 4 bases, and the junction held 12 bases outside the gene matches. This CDR3 spans 15 amino acids. Germline V CDR1 and CDR2: KGHDR, SFDVKD. The CDR3 sequence is CATRTMTGGRYEQYF. The CDR3 DNA follows: TGTGCCACCAGAACTATGACGGGGGGTCGATACGAGCAGTACTTC.

The rearrangement links TRBV4-3 to TRBJ2-1, with TRBD1 matching over 7 bases. CDR1 is LGHNA, CDR2 YSLEER, per germline. Trimming took 1 base from V and 0 from J; bases not matched to a gene: 6. The CDR3 spans 17 residues. This CDR3 reads CASSQGTGTDSYNEQFF. In DNA form, the CDR3 reads TGCGCCAGCAGCCAAGGGACCGGGACAGACTCCTACAATGAGCAGTTCTTC.

V is TRBV5-8 and J is TRBJ1-5; TRBD1 is a possible D gene (6 bases). V was pared by 0 bases and J by 2 bases, with 9 bases between. The germline gives CDR1 SGHTS, CDR2 YDEGEE. The CDR3 is made up of 15 amino acids. The CDR3 nucleotides read TGTGCCAGCAGCTTGGAACAGGGTGGCAATCAGCCCCAGCATTTT. The encoded protein is CASSLEQGGNQPQHF. The variable domain in full, with the rest retrieved from reference TRBV5-8 and TRBJ1-5, is EAGVTQSPTHLIKTRGQQATLRCSPISGHTSVYWYQQALGLGLQFLLWYDEGEERNRGNFPPRFSGRQFPNYSSELNVNALELEDSALYLCASSLEQGGNQPQHFGDGTRLSIL.

V usage is TRBV6-4 and J usage is TRBJ1-1, with D maybe TRBD1 (5 bases). The CDR3 contains 13 residues. Germline V gives CDR1 MRHNA, CDR2 SNTAGT. V lost 6 bases and J 3 bases, leaving 11 bases between the germline ends. This CDR3 reads CASREDRYTEAFF. DNA of the CDR3: TGTGCCAGCAGGGAAGACAGATACACTGAAGCTTTCTTT.

The V gene is TRBV18, the J gene TRBJ2-3; 8 bases are shared with TRBD2. CDR3 length equals 15 residues. V dropped 2 bases and J dropped 1; count of bases not matched to a gene: 2. Germline CDR1 is KGHSH and CDR2 is LQKENI. DNA for the CDR3: TGTGCCAGCTCACCAGCGGGGGGACGCACAGATACGCAGTATTTT. This translates into CASSPAGGRTDTQYF. Full variable domain (rest looked up from reference TRBV18 and TRBJ2-3): NAGVMQNPRHLVRRRGQEARLRCSPMKGHSHVYWYRQLPEEGLKFMVYLQKENIIDESGMPKERFSAEFPKEGPSILRIQQVVRGDSAAYFCASSPAGGRTDTQYFGPGTRLTVL.

This sequence joins TRBV5-1 and TRBJ1-3, with D possibly TRBD1 on 5 matching bases. Germline V CDR1 and CDR2: SGHRS, YFSETQ. Trimming took 6 bases from V and 0 from J, leaving 10 bases between them. This CDR3 comprises 14 residues. CDR3 region: CASTRDPSGNTIYF. CDR3 DNA sequence: TGCGCCAGCACCCGGGACCCCTCTGGAAACACCATATATTTT.

The genes are TRBV28 and TRBJ1-6; 10 nucleotides agree with TRBD1. This CDR3 is 13 amino acids long. From germline, CDR1 is MDHEN and CDR2 SYDVKM. Losses at the gene ends were 8 bases for V and 9 bases for J; bases not matched to a gene: 4. For the CDR3, the DNA is TGTGCCAGCCGGGACAGGGGTGGTTCACCCCTCCACTTT. This gives the protein CASRDRGGSPLHF.

This clone showed up just a few times. Other DNA sequences from this sample encode an identical CDR3 as well. The rearrangement uses TRBV9 and TRBJ2-5, with TRBD2 matching 12 bases. Trimming removed 3 bases from V and 4 bases from J; junction bases left unmatched: 4. The CDR3 loop spans 15 amino acids. The germline CDR1 and CDR2 sequences are SGDLS and YYNGEE. CDR3 in DNA: TGTGCCAGCAGCGCGGGACTAGCGGGCGTAGAGACCCAGTACTTC. This sequence encodes CASSAGLAGVETQYF.

The CDR3 spells CASRLSGALNEQFF. CDR3 in DNA: TGTGCCAGCCGACTTTCTGGGGCGCTTAATGAGCAGTTCTTC. This rearrangement joins TRBV3-1 (or the pseudogene TRBV3-2) to TRBJ2-1, with D possibly TRBD1 on 5 matching bases. Germline loops: CDR1 LGHDT, CDR2 YNNKEL (reference sequence). Trimming shortened V by 8 bases and J by 7 bases, and 18 bases separated the two germline ends. The CDR3 covers 14 residues.